The 15 T cell receptor beta chains below come from one sample, sequenced in a study of control samples from healthy donors and cancer patients (dated by TCRdb to 2018 to 2020). The protocol used for the library was the immunoSEQ multiplex PCR assay. Not all clones reach the TCRdb copy of this immuneACCESS table, which keeps in-frame sequences only. Checked studies attribute under half of the gap to unresolved V genes and leave the rest unexplained. Within this sample are 75,000 to 90,000 clones, with 75% to 90% of them counted one time only. The ten largest clones represent 9.5% of the sample. The sample taken for sequencing was PBMCs. Source of these receptors: a woman between 50 and 59 years old with colorectal cancer.

This chain links TRBV6-5 with TRBJ2-1; 8 positions match TRBD1. The V segment lost 8 bases and the J segment 3 bases; nucleotides outside the gene matches: 6. The CDR3 length is 14 residues. Per germline, CDR1 MNHEY and CDR2 SVGAGI. CDR3 in amino acids: CASLDRAGYNEQFF. As DNA, the CDR3 is TGTGCCAGCCTGGACAGGGCTGGCTACAATGAGCAGTTCTTC.

The chain couples TRBV7-8 to TRBJ2-1; TRBD1 aligns across 7 bases. The germline gives CDR1 SGHVS, CDR2 FQNEAQ. The J segment lost 3 bases and the V segment lost 2 bases, leaving 4 bases of the junction unmatched. The CDR3 length is 15 residues. CDR3 nucleotide sequence: TGTGCCAGCAGCTTACGGGCAGGGGGCTACAATGAGCAGTTCTTC. Translated, it gives CASSLRAGGYNEQFF.

The gene calls are TRBV7-2 and TRBJ2-1, with TRBD2 identical over 8 bases. Trimming at V came to 5 bases and at J to 10 bases, leaving 7 bases not matched to a gene. CDR1 SGHTA and CDR2 FQGNSA come from the germline V gene. This CDR3 region has 13 residues. In DNA form, the CDR3 reads TGTGCCAGCAGCCTCGGGGGGGTGGGAGAGCAGTTCTTC. Its translation: CASSLGGVGEQFF.

The rearrangement uses TRBV28 and TRBJ2-5; no reliable D call. The CDR3 is 14 amino acids. Trimming pared 4 bases from V and 7 bases from J, leaving 16 bases between. Germline V gene data show CDR1 as MDHEN and CDR2 as SYDVKM. The CDR3 reads CASSSRGSMGTQYF. Here the CDR3 DNA reads TGTGCCAGCAGTTCAAGAGGATCCATGGGGACCCAGTACTTC.

This clone turned up a few times. The CDR3 spells CASSPYQGRSSGNTIYF. DNA for the CDR3: TGTGCCAGCTCACCATACCAGGGACGGAGCTCTGGAAACACCATATATTTT. V gene TRBV18 combines with J gene TRBJ1-3, with a possible D match to TRBD1 (5 bases). The V gene's germline CDR1 is KGHSH and CDR2 LQKENI. This CDR3 has 17 residues. The germline V and J ends were trimmed by 2 bases and 0 bases, with 14 bases remaining between them.

The chain couples TRBV19 to TRBJ1-2; D gene uncertain. Germline-derived CDR1 and CDR2 are LNHDA and SQIVND (reference sequence). The CDR3 runs to 14 residues. Trimming took off 4 bases at V and 0 bases at J, with 9 bases between the two ends. The chain's CDR3 is CASSTEIANYGYTF. CDR3 DNA: TGTGCCAGTAGTACGGAGATAGCTAACTATGGCTACACCTTC.

This clone was observed a handful of times. This chain joins TRBV4-3 and TRBJ1-3, with D possibly TRBD1 on 6 matching bases. The CDR3 contains 17 residues. The ends were cut back, 0 bases at V and 0 bases at J, with 12 bases in the middle. Germline loops: CDR1 LGHNA, CDR2 YSLEER. The CDR3 sequence is CASSQDRQVLSGNTIYF. The CDR3 coding sequence is TGCGCCAGCAGCCAAGATAGACAGGTCCTCTCTGGAAACACCATATATTTT.

This clone was picked up one time. The rearrangement links TRBV11-2 to TRBJ2-7; weak D call: TRBD1 (5 bases). The CDR3 totals 16 residues. Germline CDR1 reads SGHAT; CDR2 reads FQNNGV. Trimming removed 5 bases at V and 2 bases at J, with 19 bases between. The CDR3 loop reads CASSPRRPRGPYEQYV. The CDR3 DNA sequence: TGTGCCAGCAGCCCCCGACGGCCTAGGGGCCCCTACGAGCAGTACGTC.

The V call is TRBV10-1, the J call TRBJ2-5; 9 positions agree with TRBD1. Per the germline V gene, CDR1 is WNHNN and CDR2 is SYGVQD (reference sequence). This CDR3 spans 16 amino acids. Unmatched junction bases numbered 4, after V lost 0 bases and J lost 2 bases. The CDR3 region has the DNA TGCGCCAGCAGTGAGTCAGGAGGACAGGGGCAAGAGACCCAGTACTTC. Translating it yields CASSESGGQGQETQYF.

CDR3 sequence reads: CASSLGVSGGRTDTQYF. The DNA for the CDR3 is TGTGCCAGCAGCTTGGGGGTTAGCGGGGGACGCACAGATACGCAGTATTTT. The genes are TRBV5-5 and TRBJ2-3; the match to TRBD2 covers 9 bases. This CDR3 is 17 amino acids long. Trimming at V came to 0 bases and at J to 1 base, leaving 6 bases not matched to a gene. The V gene's germline CDR1 is SGHKS and CDR2 YYEKEE (reference sequence).

The V and J genes are TRBV5-4 and TRBJ1-2; D gene uncertain. The CDR3 consists of 12 residues. Germline CDR1 reads SGHNT; CDR2 reads YYREEE (reference sequence). V was trimmed by 2 bases and J by 11 bases, leaving 13 bases between them. As DNA, the CDR3 is TGTGCCAGCAGCTTAACTAAGGGTGGGTACACCTTC. Translating it yields CASSLTKGGYTF.

This chain connects TRBV24-1 to TRBJ1-1; D ambiguous. The CDR3 spans 13 residues. V gave up 3 bases and J gave up 3 bases, with 7 bases separating them. Germline V CDR1 and CDR2: KGHDR, SFDVKD. The CDR3 region is CATSDASHTEAFF. CDR3 bases: TGTGCCACCAGTGATGCCTCACACACTGAAGCTTTCTTT.

The chain is built from TRBV2 and TRBJ2-5; 8 bases agree with TRBD2. This CDR3 spans 16 amino acids. Germline loops: CDR1 SNHLY, CDR2 FYNNEI. V lost 2 bases to trimming and J lost 1 base; unmatched junction nucleotides: 6. The CDR3 DNA sequence: TGTGCCAGCAGTGAACGGGCGGGGGGACTCCAAGAGACCCAGTACTTC. This encodes CASSERAGGLQETQYF. Full variable domain (rest looked up from reference TRBV2 and TRBJ2-5): EPEVTQTPSHQVTQMGQEVILRCVPISNHLYFYWYRQILGQKVEFLVSFYNNEISEKSEIFDDQFSVERPDGSNFTLKIRSTKLEDSAMYFCASSERAGGLQETQYFGPGTRLLVL.

Only a few counts were recorded for this clone. This rearrangement joins TRBV4-1 to TRBJ1-1; D not certain. This CDR3 region has 17 residues. Trimming took 1 base from V and 0 from J, leaving 15 bases between them. The germline CDR1 and CDR2 sequences are MGHRA and YSYEKL. The CDR3 loop is CASSQGPFRRLNTEAFF. CDR3 sequence (DNA): TGCGCCAGCAGCCAAGGTCCCTTCCGGAGGCTGAACACTGAAGCTTTCTTT.

The V gene is TRBV6-6, the J gene TRBJ1-2; D uncertain. Germline CDR1 MNHNY, CDR2 SVGAGI (reference sequence). The CDR3 runs to 14 residues. Trimming removed 8 bases at V and 6 bases at J, with 19 bases between. CDR3 protein: CASSHGDVKDGYTF. The CDR3 nucleotides are TGTGCCAGCTCCCACGGAGATGTTAAGGATGGCTACACCTTC.